This passage covers 26 T cell receptor beta chains from one sample sequenced in a study of T cell repertoires in cytomegalovirus infection. A single record per CDR3 protein comes from TCRdb applying MiXCR to the reads. The table records tens of thousands of distinct CDR3 sequences, 4% of them present only once. The sample taken for sequencing was PBMCs. These receptors all stem from a human donor in good health (CMV status not recorded). Some clones in this sample may be carry-over from other donors' samples.

This clonotype was counted between two and nine times. The chain couples TRBV6-2 or TRBV6-3 to TRBJ2-7; 8 positions match TRBD2. CDR1 is MNHEY and CDR2 is SVGEGT in the germline V gene. The CDR3 consists of 14 residues. J was trimmed by 7 bases and V by 4 bases; bases with no gene match: 9. CDR3 in amino acids: CASSSPGGPGEQYF. CDR3 coding DNA: TGTGCCAGCAGTTCTCCGGGAGGGCCGGGAGAGCAGTACTTC.

This clonotype was seen repeatedly, ten times or more. The V and J genes are TRBV28 and TRBJ1-5, with D unresolved. This CDR3 comprises 15 residues. Per germline, CDR1 MDHEN and CDR2 SYDVKM. Trimming took off 5 bases at V and 5 bases at J, with 16 bases between the two ends. This CDR3 reads CASSGSWAAYQPQHF. The DNA of the CDR3 is TGTGCCAGCAGTGGCAGCTGGGCGGCCTATCAGCCCCAGCATTTT.

This clonotype was found many times. In nucleotides, the CDR3 is TGTGCCAGCAGGGGGACGAACCAGGGAGCGAACACTGAAGCTTTCTTT. This encodes CASRGTNQGANTEAFF. The chain employs TRBV5-5 and TRBJ1-1, with a possible D match to TRBD1 (5 bases). The length of the CDR3 is 16 residues. Trimming removed 5 bases from V and 1 base from J, with 18 bases in between. Germline lookup yields CDR1 SGHKS and CDR2 YYEKEE (reference sequence).

The sample holds many counts of this clonotype. The CDR3 nucleotides read TGTGCCAGCAGCCGGGACTTGAGTGATACGCAGTATTTT. Translated: CASSRDLSDTQYF. The chain couples TRBV7-3 to TRBJ2-3; tentative D call: TRBD2 (6 bases). The V gene's germline CDR1 is SGHTA and CDR2 FQGTGA. The CDR3 spans 13 residues. With 5 bases removed from V and 6 bases from J, the gap between germline ends came to 12 bases.

The chain uses TRBV7-2 and TRBJ1-5; D unresolved. The ends were cut back, 5 bases at V and 10 bases at J, with 12 bases in the middle. The length of the CDR3 is 12 residues. Germline assignment: CDR1 SGHTA and CDR2 FQGNSA. The CDR3 DNA reads TGTGCCAGCAGCCTCCCGATGGGACCCCAGCATTTT. Translating gives CASSLPMGPQHF.

This clonotype was observed at least ten times. The CDR3 loop reads CASSFGIGELFF. The CDR3 DNA reads TGTGCCAGCAGCTTCGGTATCGGGGAGCTGTTTTTT. The V and J genes are TRBV7-2 and TRBJ2-2; D remains unclear. The V end was cut by 3 bases, the J end by 7 bases, with 6 bases between. The CDR3 consists of 12 residues. Germline CDR1 and CDR2: SGHTA and FQGNSA.

The sample holds many counts of this clonotype. The rearrangement links TRBV11-2 to TRBJ1-1; D is undetermined. The germline V gene has CDR1 SGHAT and CDR2 FQNNGV. The V end was cut by 1 base, the J end by 5 bases, with 5 bases between. The CDR3 is made up of 12 amino acids. For the CDR3, the DNA is TGTGCCAGCAGCTTAGGTGCAACTGAAGCTTTCTTT. Translated, it gives CASSLGATEAFF.

This clonotype was found many times. This chain links TRBV11-3 with TRBJ2-4; 7 bases are shared with TRBD2. The trim removed 8 bases at V and 9 bases at J, leaving 10 bases unmatched. Germline assignment: CDR1 SGHNT and CDR2 YENEEA. The CDR3 is 13 amino acids. The CDR3 region has the DNA TGTGCCAGCGGCGGGACTACGCAGAGCATTCAGTACTTC. Protein sequence: CASGGTTQSIQYF.

The chain joins TRBV12-3 or TRBV12-4 to TRBJ2-1; 8 bases fit TRBD1. The CDR3 has 15 residues. The V segment lost 6 bases and the J segment 0 bases; nucleotides outside the gene matches: 4. CDR3 protein: CASSPTGASYNEQFF. In DNA, the CDR3 is TGTGCCAGCAGCCCGACAGGGGCCTCCTACAATGAGCAGTTCTTC.

This clonotype was recorded at least ten times. The V and J genes are TRBV5-4 and TRBJ1-1, with 8 bases fitting TRBD1. The CDR3 length is 13 residues. Per germline, CDR1 SGHNT and CDR2 YYREEE (reference sequence). Trimming took 7 bases from V and 1 from J; bases not matched to a gene: 3. The DNA of the CDR3 is TGTGCCAGCCAGGGACAGGAGAACACTGAAGCTTTCTTT. This encodes CASQGQENTEAFF.

In this sample, this clonotype turned up many times. This chain uses TRBV11-3 with TRBJ2-1; tentatively, D is TRBD1 (5 bases). The CDR3 spans 14 residues. Germline V lookup: CDR1 SGHNT, CDR2 YENEEA. V was shortened by 8 bases and J by 1 base, with 12 bases between the two germline ends. Written as DNA, the CDR3 is TGTGCCAGCGCCTCAGGGTTATCCTACAATGAGCAGTTCTTC. This translates into CASASGLSYNEQFF. Combining the CDR3 with reference TRBV11-3 and TRBJ2-1 gives the whole variable domain EAGVVQSPRYKIIEKKQPVAFWCNPISGHNTLYWYLQNLGQGPELLIRYENEEAVDDSQLPKDRFSAERLKGVDSTLKIQPAELGDSAVYLCASASGLSYNEQFFGPGTRLTVL.

This clonotype came up many times. CDR3: CASSLVSGRAGANVLTF. The CDR3, as DNA: TGTGCCAGCAGCTTAGTTTCAGGGCGAGCTGGGGCCAACGTCCTGACTTTC. The chain has TRBV7-2 and TRBJ2-6; perhaps TRBD1 as D (5 bases). V dropped 1 base and J dropped 2 bases, with 12 bases sitting between them. The CDR3 runs 17 residues. The germline gives CDR1 SGHTA, CDR2 FQGNSA.

This clonotype came up many times. V is TRBV7-2 and J is TRBJ2-2, with TRBD1 matching over 7 bases. CDR3 length: 16 amino acids. Per germline, CDR1 SGHTA and CDR2 FQGNSA. Trimming at V came to 3 bases and at J to 4 bases, leaving 8 bases not matched to a gene. In nucleotides, the CDR3 is TGTGCCAGCAGCTTCTTGACAGGGTCGGTCACCGGGGAGCTGTTTTTT. Amino acid sequence: CASSFLTGSVTGELFF.

This clonotype was observed many times. V and J are TRBV20-1 and TRBJ2-7; maybe TRBD2 (5 bases). Trimming cost V 3 bases and J 2 bases, with 8 bases left between them. Germline lookup yields CDR1 DFQATT and CDR2 SNEGSKA (reference sequence). The CDR3 loop spans 12 amino acids. CDR3 DNA: TGCAGTGCTAGGAGAGGGACCTACGAGCAGTACTTC. Translating gives CSARRGTYEQYF.

This clonotype was seen many times. The chain uses TRBV7-2 and TRBJ2-7; TRBD1 might be the D (5 bases). This CDR3 spans 13 amino acids. Germline assignment: CDR1 SGHTA and CDR2 FQGNSA. V shed 5 bases and J shed 2 bases, with 10 bases lying between them. The CDR3 DNA reads as TGTGCCAGCAGCCCAGGGCGCGCCTACGAGCAGTACTTC. Residues: CASSPGRAYEQYF.

This clonotype was seen repeatedly, ten times or more. This chain links TRBV6-2 or TRBV6-3 with TRBJ2-3, with D possibly TRBD1 on 6 matching bases. CDR3 length equals 14 residues. CDR1 MNHEY and CDR2 SVGEGT come from the germline V gene. V lost 2 bases and J 5 bases, leaving 11 bases between the germline ends. This CDR3 reads CASSYMDSRDTQYF. The CDR3 region has the DNA TGTGCCAGCAGTTACATGGACAGTCGAGATACGCAGTATTTT.

This clonotype has at least ten counts. The chain joins TRBV4-2 to TRBJ2-1; tentative D call: TRBD1 (6 bases). V was pared by 1 base and J by 5 bases, with 12 bases between. Germline V gene sequence: CDR1 LGHNA, CDR2 YNFKEQ. This CDR3 has 15 residues. The DNA of the CDR3 is TGTGCCAGCAGCCAAGCTCAGGGGTCCCACAATGAGCAGTTCTTC. Protein product: CASSQAQGSHNEQFF.

In the case of this clonotype: Possible read error: a much larger clone is one base away. V and J are TRBV11-3 and TRBJ1-1; TRBD1 is a possible D gene (5 bases). Trimming shortened V by 1 base and J by 6 bases, and 12 bases separated the two germline ends. Germline CDR1 is SGHNT and CDR2 is YENEEA. The CDR3 consists of 14 residues. The CDR3 spells CASSLVGADSEAFF. CDR3 bases: TGTGCCAGCAGCTTAGTCGGGGCGGACTCTGAAGCTTTCTTT.

This clonotype was observed many times. The J gene is TRBJ1-2, the V gene TRBV18, with 8 positions matching TRBD1. The CDR3 extends over 15 amino acids. Germline CDR1 is KGHSH and CDR2 is LQKENI. V was pared by 3 bases and J by 4 bases, with 7 bases of the junction left unmatched. CDR3 amino acids: CASSPETGAAYGYTF. CDR3 in DNA: TGTGCCAGCTCACCCGAGACAGGGGCGGCCTATGGCTACACCTTC.

This clonotype was observed at least ten times. The chain links TRBV19 to TRBJ1-2; D call uncertain. The germline V and J ends were trimmed by 3 bases and 4 bases, with 12 bases remaining between them. The CDR3 spans 14 residues. Per the germline V gene, CDR1 is LNHDA and CDR2 is SQIVND (reference sequence). The CDR3 DNA sequence: TGTGCCAGTAGTATTGGCGGGCAGACCTATGGCTACACCTTC. Protein product: CASSIGGQTYGYTF.

Ten or more counts support this clonotype. This chain connects TRBV5-6 to TRBJ1-4; perhaps TRBD1 as D (5 bases). The CDR3 length is 16 residues. The V gene lost 3 bases and the J gene lost 11 bases, with 23 bases spanning the gap. The germline gives CDR1 SGHDT, CDR2 YYEEEE. The CDR3 loop is CASSWAGTDVVGKLFF. The CDR3 coding sequence is TGTGCCAGCAGCTGGGCCGGGACGGATGTTGTGGGGAAACTGTTTTTT.

This clonotype was picked up many times. The chain is built from TRBV20-1 and TRBJ2-7, with 8 nucleotides matching TRBD2. Trimming at V came to 3 bases and at J to 0 bases, leaving 7 bases not matched to a gene. CDR1 DFQATT and CDR2 SNEGSKA come from the germline V gene (reference sequence). This CDR3 has 15 residues. The CDR3 nucleotides read TGCAGTGCTAGTTCCGCGGGGGGCCGCTCCTACGAGCAGTACTTC. Amino acids: CSASSAGGRSYEQYF.

This clonotype was seen at least ten times. The chain combines TRBV7-2 with TRBJ2-3; D possibly corresponds to TRBD2 (6 bases). CDR3 length equals 15 residues. V was trimmed by 4 bases and J by 5 bases, leaving 16 bases between them. The germline gives CDR1 SGHTA, CDR2 FQGNSA. CDR3: CASSYLGGAKDTQYF. The CDR3 nucleotides are TGTGCCAGCAGCTACCTTGGAGGGGCAAAAGATACGCAGTATTTT.

Many counts were recorded for this clonotype. CDR3 sequence reads: CASSSGTGSGYTF. CDR3 sequence (DNA): TGTGCCAGCAGTTCGGGAACAGGGTCAGGCTACACCTTC. The chain employs TRBV12-3 or TRBV12-4 and TRBJ1-2; a possible D gene is TRBD1 (6 bases). The CDR3 has 13 residues. Trimming removed 4 bases from V and 8 bases from J, with 14 bases in between.

This clonotype occurred many times. The V and J genes are TRBV7-2 and TRBJ1-4; D gene uncertain. The germline V gene encodes CDR1 SGHTA and CDR2 FQGNSA. The CDR3 runs to 13 residues. V was cut by 3 bases and J by 5 bases, with 7 bases left in between. In nucleotides, the CDR3 is TGTGCCAGCAGCTTGGGCGGGAATGAAAAACTGTTTTTT. It codes for CASSLGGNEKLFF. Filled out from reference TRBV7-2 and TRBJ1-4, the complete variable domain reads GAGVSQSPSNKVTEKGKDVELRCDPISGHTALYWYRQSLGQGLEFLIYFQGNSAPDKSGLPSDRFSAERTGGSVSTLTIQRTQQEDSAVYLCASSLGGNEKLFFGSGTQLSVL.

This clonotype was seen many times. The chain employs TRBV5-1 and TRBJ2-7, with 7 bases aligning to TRBD2. V shed 2 bases and J 4 bases; nucleotides not matched to a gene: 6. The CDR3 covers 14 residues. CDR1 is SGHRS and CDR2 is YFSETQ in the germline V gene. Written as DNA, the CDR3 is TGCGCCAGCAGCTTCTGGGGGGGAGTGTACGAGCAGTACTTC. Translation: CASSFWGGVYEQYF. Variable domain in full (rest from reference TRBV5-1 and TRBJ2-7): KAGVTQTPRYLIKTRGQQVTLSCSPISGHRSVSWYQQTPGQGLQFLFEYFSETQRNKGNFPGRFSGRQFSNSRSEMNVSTLELGDSALYLCASSFWGGVYEQYFGPGTRLTVT.